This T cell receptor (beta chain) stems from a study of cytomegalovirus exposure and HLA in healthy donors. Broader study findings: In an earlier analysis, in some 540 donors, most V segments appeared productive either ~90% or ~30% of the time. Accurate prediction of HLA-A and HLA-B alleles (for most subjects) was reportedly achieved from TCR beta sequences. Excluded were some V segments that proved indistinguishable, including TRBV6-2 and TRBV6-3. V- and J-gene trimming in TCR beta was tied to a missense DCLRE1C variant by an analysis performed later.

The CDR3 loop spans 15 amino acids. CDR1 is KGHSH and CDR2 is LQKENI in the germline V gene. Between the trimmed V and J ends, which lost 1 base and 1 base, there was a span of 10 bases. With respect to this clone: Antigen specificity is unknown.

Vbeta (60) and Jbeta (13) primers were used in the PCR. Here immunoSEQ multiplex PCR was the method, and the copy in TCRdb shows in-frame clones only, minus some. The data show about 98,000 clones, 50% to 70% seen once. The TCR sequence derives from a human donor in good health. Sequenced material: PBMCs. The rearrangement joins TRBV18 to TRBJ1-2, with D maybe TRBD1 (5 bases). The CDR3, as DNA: TGTGCCAGCTCACCACTGCAGGGCCTTAACTATGGCTACACCTTC. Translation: CASSPLQGLNYGYTF.